This TCR beta chain was found in a study of blood T cell repertoires in COVID-19. Looking at the study overall: Sample material is recorded as cDNA or gDNA derived from T cells, B-cell-depleted T cells, or PBMCs.

The repertoire was sequenced with immunoSEQ multiplex PCR; TCRdb's copy has only in-frame clones and lacks some. Found here are about 89,000 clones, 70% to 85% of them singletons; the top ten hold about 10%. J was trimmed by 6 bases and V by 1 base; bases with no gene match: 7. Per germline, CDR1 SGHRS and CDR2 YFSETQ. The CDR3 is made up of 15 amino acids. Sequenced material: peripheral blood. This receptor was obtained from a man aged 70 or older with acute or convalescent COVID-19. This rearrangement joins TRBV5-1 to TRBJ2-1; 7 positions agree with TRBD1. The CDR3 DNA is TGCGCCAGCAGCTTGACAGGGGCCCCGGGCAATGAGCAGTTCTTC. This translates into CASSLTGAPGNEQFF.